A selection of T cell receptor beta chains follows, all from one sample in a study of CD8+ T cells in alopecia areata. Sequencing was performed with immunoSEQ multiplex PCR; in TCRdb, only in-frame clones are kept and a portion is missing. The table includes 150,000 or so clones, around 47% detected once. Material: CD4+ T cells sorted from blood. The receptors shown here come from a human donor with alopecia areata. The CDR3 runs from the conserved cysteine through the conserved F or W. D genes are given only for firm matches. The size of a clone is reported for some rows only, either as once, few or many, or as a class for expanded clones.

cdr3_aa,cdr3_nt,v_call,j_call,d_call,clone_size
CASSQPQETQYF,TGTGCTAGCAGCCAACCTCAAGAGACCCAGTACTTC,TRBV7-7,TRBJ2-5,NA,once
CASSFSWATSDAYEQYF,TGTGCCAGCAGCTTCTCCTGGGCTACTAGCGACGCCTACGAGCAGTACTTC,TRBV11-2,TRBJ2-7,TRBD2,NA
CSTRQGSNYGYTF,TGCAGCACGAGACAGGGGAGTAACTATGGCTACACCTTC,TRBV29-1,TRBJ1-2,TRBD1,NA
CASSPCHTQNQPQHF,TGTGCCAGCAGTCCCTGTCATACCCAAAATCAGCCCCAGCATTTT,TRBV21-1,TRBJ1-5,NA,NA
CASSQGGSEAFF,TGCGCCAGCTCACAGGGGGGTTCTGAAGCTTTCTTT,TRBV5-1,TRBJ1-1,TRBD1,few
CATSRGDPGYTF,TGTGCCACCAGCAGAGGCGATCCCGGCTACACCTTC,TRBV15,TRBJ1-2,NA,NA
CASSTTSGPSYEQYF,TGTGCCAGCAGTACAACTAGCGGTCCCTCCTACGAGCAGTACTTC,TRBV6-6,TRBJ2-7,TRBD2,few
CASSYSGGDEKLFF,TGTGCCAGCAGTTACTCCGGGGGAGACGAAAAACTGTTTTTT,TRBV6-5,TRBJ1-4,NA,NA
CASSPGTGGTPFF,TGTGCCAGTAGTCCAGGGACAGGGGGTACGCCTTTCTTT,TRBV19,TRBJ1-1,TRBD1,few
CASSRGGANVLTF,TGTGCCAGCAGCAGGGGTGGGGCCAACGTCCTGACTTTC,TRBV27,TRBJ2-6,NA,NA